This T cell receptor beta chain was identified during a study of regulatory T cells in long-lasting Graves disease listed by TCRdb under 2021. For the study in its entirety: Antithyroid drugs had been taken for less than 3 months by newly diagnosed Graves' disease patients. This study used TCR sequencing and RNA sequencing of peripheral blood to compare persistent Graves' disease patients against newly diagnosed Graves' disease patients. The study was conducted in China and was registered as a clinical trial. TCR sequencing covered some 13 persistent and around 20 newly diagnosed Graves' disease patients, around 35 samples in total.

Unmatched junction bases come to 3, with V trimmed by 1 base and J by 6 bases. According to the germline V gene (reference sequence), CDR1 reads WNHNN and CDR2 reads SYGVQD. Counted from cysteine to phenylalanine, this CDR3 has 13 amino acids. Only the CDR3 part of the read is kept: 39 bases, read in frame from the first base. Summary of the overall study and its limitations: Peripheral blood alone was examined, since thyroid tissue, which constituted the primary lesion, could not be accessed. Persistent disease showed preferential use of TRBV28, TRBJ1-2 and TRBJ2-5, whereas newly diagnosed disease favored TRBV20-1 and TRBJ2-1. The authors noted that the small sample size was a limitation that may lower accuracy. Compared with newly diagnosed patients, patients with persistent Graves' disease had lower TCR Shannon entropy and fewer highly expanded clones, which suggests clonal expansion. Sequencing and analysis were restricted to the TCR beta chain. A larger number of public clonotypes was shared among persistent patients (around 2,700) than among newly diagnosed patients (approximately 1,000).

This clonotype came up a few times. The specificity of this receptor is unknown. No quality values exist for individual bases; no much larger clone is one base distant. Interpreted using the paper, the time point label stands for: newly diagnosed GD, antithyroid drugs for less than 3 months. RNA was extracted from PBMCs in TRIzol for both TCR sequencing and RNA sequencing. The diagnosis of Graves' disease was made according to American Thyroid Association guidelines. Patients for the study were recruited at an endocrinology department in Xi'an, China. Each patient gave approximately 8.8 milliliters of peripheral blood, collected in an EDTA anticoagulant tube. PBMCs were isolated by Ficoll Paque Plus density gradient separation without further T cell sorting. An Agilent 2100 Bioanalyzer and agarose gel were used to check RNA quality, while a NanoDrop 2000 measured RNA concentration. The method was multiplex PCR. Sequencing was performed on an Illumina HiSeq 4000. iRepertoire HTBI primers and Arm-PCR amplification of CDR3 regions were used to construct TCR beta libraries. Gel purification was performed on PCR products prior to sequencing. The paper's data handling went like this. Gene usage analysis of CDR3 amino acid clonotypes used the 62 TRBV and about 14 TRBJ segments found across samples. COPE and FqMerger were used to merge the filtered high-quality paired reads into contigs. BLAST was used to align contigs to the IMGT TRBV, TRBD and TRBJ reference genes, and CDR3 was defined following IMGT. Any clonotype with a frequency above 0.1% was counted as a highly expanded clone. Repertoire diversity was measured by Shannon entropy, and V-J evenness by the Gini coefficient. Public clonotypes were defined as clonotypes shared by more than one individual. TCRdb applied fastp at Q25 and MiXCR to the public reads, then kept only in-frame beta chains. Rows are combined by CDR3 protein, so each entry shows the most common genes and DNA. The authors' filters were not applied to this entry. This sample gives 350,000 to 550,000 distinct CDR3 sequences in total; 16% of them show up just once. About 23% of the sample is taken by the ten largest.

The sample also formed part of further work on T cells in Graves' hyperthyroidism and ophthalmopathy. The second publication reports: Stable Graves' hyperthyroidism was defined as no progression to ophthalmopathy during 18 months of follow-up. Hyperthyroidism patients were newly diagnosed, had a disease duration of under 2 months, and were aged 18 to 65 years. Patients with uncontrolled infections, other autoimmune diseases, pregnancy or lactation were excluded. Clinical symptoms, serum thyroxine and TRAb, thyroid ultrasound, and orbital computed tomography formed the basis for the diagnoses. The first round of RT-PCR for the TCR CDR3 was performed with the HTBI primer set and the Qiagen OneStep RT-PCR kit. Most expanded thyroid clonotypes (frequency above 0.001) were also detected in blood, a finding suggesting that blood repertoires may reflect thyroid immune responses. In cross-validation, a model built on a 13 V-J signature told ophthalmopathy apart from stable hyperthyroidism with approximately 90% sensitivity and roughly 81% specificity, and in testing the same model reached 80%/75%. In validation, progression to ophthalmopathy was predicted by the model with roughly 69% sensitivity and 72.22% specificity, a median of 6.5 months before onset. To identify distinguishing TCR V-J signatures, a discovery cohort of about a hundred patients was used, comprising approximately 40 with Graves' ophthalmopathy and 57 with stable Graves' hyperthyroidism. An independent validation cohort of around 20 hyperthyroidism patients and more than 15 patients who later progressed to ophthalmopathy tested prospective prediction of ophthalmopathy. The roughly 91 discovery patients were randomly divided into training and test sets at a 7:3 ratio. Thyroid tissue and blood T-cell repertoires from six Graves' hyperthyroidism patients were also compared in the study. Once sampling was done, hyperthyroidism patients were given methimazole at a starting dose of 30 mg daily, whereas ophthalmopathy patients were given high-dose intravenous methylprednisolone. Libraries were constructed in a second round of multiplex PCR, after which size selection and purification were carried out. Sequencing of the libraries was done on an Illumina HiSeq2000 using paired-end 100 bp reads. SOAPnuke was used to process the raw data, removing reads that contained adapters or uncalled bases, had a mean Phred below 15, or lacked an exact match to the constant primer or identifier. High-quality paired reads were merged using COPE v1.2.5, and each unique nucleotide sequence was defined as a clonotype. MiTCR v1.1 was used to align the clonotypes against IMGT TRBV, TRBD and TRBJ reference segments. Analysis was restricted to V-J combinations with a frequency above 0.0001, which covered about 99% of repertoires. The TCS score was defined as F50 (clonal expansion) divided by E x V (chaos), with BLOSUM62-based TCRdist calculated between CDR3 peptides within each V-J. Welch's t-statistics and random forest reduced 450 to 600 V-J features to 13, which were used in a naive Bayes classifier (R e1071). No statistical method was used to fix the sample size in advance, and group allocation was not hidden from the investigators. TCR Vbeta CDR3 sequencing of 130 to 150 peripheral blood samples (under 45 ophthalmopathy, roughly 72 hyperthyroidism and roughly 17 progressor patients) is reported in the paper.

This sequence uses TRBV10-1 and TRBJ2-7, with 7 central nucleotides matching TRBD2. This sequence originates from a young woman with Graves disease. Donor details come from another sample of the same person, matched by shared clones. The source material was peripheral blood mononuclear cells (PBMCs), sampled at new diagnosis, from a patient treated with antithyroid drugs. CDR3 reads: CASSELRETEQYF. The DNA sequence reads TGCGCCAGCAGTGAGTTGCGGGAGACCGAGCAGTACTTC.